This T cell receptor (beta chain) was captured in a study of shared clonotypes between healthy human individuals. Sequencing used immunoSEQ multiplex PCR; TCRdb keeps in-frame clones, though not all of them. The data contain about 580,000 clones, roughly 98% of them singletons. CD8 cells regarded as naive lacked CD45RO, were positively chosen for CCR7, and omitted terminally differentiated effector memory CD45RA+ cells. The receptor was isolated from a young man in good health. The specimen sequenced was naive CD8+ T cells sorted from blood.

CDR3 in DNA: TGCAGCGTTGATGGAGCATCCTACAATGAGCAGTTCTTC. This translates into CSVDGASYNEQFF. The rearrangement uses TRBV29-1 and TRBJ2-1, with D unresolved. This CDR3 comprises 13 residues. V shed 3 bases and J shed 1 base, with 7 bases lying between them. Germline loops: CDR1 SQVTM, CDR2 ANQGSEA.